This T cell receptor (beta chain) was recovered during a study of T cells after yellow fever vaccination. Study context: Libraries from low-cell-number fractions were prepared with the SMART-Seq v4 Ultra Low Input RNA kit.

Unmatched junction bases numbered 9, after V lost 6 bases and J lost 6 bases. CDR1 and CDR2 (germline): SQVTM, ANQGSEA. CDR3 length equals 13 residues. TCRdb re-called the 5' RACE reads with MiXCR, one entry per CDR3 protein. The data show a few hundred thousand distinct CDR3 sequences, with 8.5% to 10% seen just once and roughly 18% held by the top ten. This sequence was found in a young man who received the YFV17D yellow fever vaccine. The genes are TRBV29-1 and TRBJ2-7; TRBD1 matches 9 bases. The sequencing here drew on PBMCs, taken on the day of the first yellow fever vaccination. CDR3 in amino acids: CSVYVDRGIEQYF. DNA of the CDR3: TGCAGCGTATATGTGGACAGGGGCATCGAGCAGTACTTC.